This T cell receptor beta chain stems from a study of radiotherapy plus CTLA-4 blockade in lung cancer. Study at large: Objective response was observed in roughly 20% of patients, and disease control in approximately 30%. Overall study results and limits: Blood TCR clones of tumor origin expanded after radiotherapy plus ipilimumab. Early blood T cell clone changes and increased post-radiation serum interferon-beta were reportedly the strongest response predictors.

V lost 1 base and J 4 bases, leaving 9 bases between the germline ends. The germline V gene has CDR1 LGHNA and CDR2 YNFKEQ. The CDR3 runs to 14 residues. This table comes from immunoSEQ multiplex PCR, and its TCRdb copy is limited to in-frame clones, with some not included. The repertoire has about 19,000 clones, roughly 83% of them found once; the top ten carry about 25%. On this clone itself: Its antigen is unknown.

Sequenced material: peripheral blood, taken from a patient treated with radiotherapy plus ipilimumab. This TCR derives from a human donor with non-small cell lung cancer whose response to radiotherapy plus ipilimumab could not be evaluated. The chain couples TRBV4-2 to TRBJ2-3; D not certain. The CDR3: CASSQGVLPDTQYF. DNA of the CDR3: TGTGCCAGCAGCCAAGGAGTGCTCCCAGATACGCAGTATTTT.